Listed below are T cell receptor beta chains from one sample, sequenced in a study of shared clonotypes between healthy human individuals. Data came from immunoSEQ multiplex PCR; TCRdb stores just in-frame clones and leaves some out. The sample includes around 2.5 million clones, more than 85% of them seen just once. Source material: naive CD4+ T cells from PBMCs. Receptors were obtained from a man between 18 and 35 years old in good health. Some clones in this sample may be carry-over from other donors' samples. Each CDR3 is given without its conserved first and last residue. D genes are given only for firm matches. Expanded clones get a size class; other rows say once, few or many, or leave the size out.

>TRBV18|TRBD2|TRBJ2-1|.
ASSPTLAGVSYNEQF
>TRBV7-9|.|TRBJ2-3|.
ASSPGLGHDFSTDTQY
>TRBV7-8|TRBD1|TRBJ2-7|.
ASSSRDSRYGEQY
>TRBV7-9|.|TRBJ1-6|.
ASSLRRGYNSPLH
>TRBV27|.|TRBJ2-1|.
ASSLSAASYNEQF
>TRBV7-9|.|TRBJ1-6|.
ASSLYGGPDSPLH
>TRBV6-5|TRBD1|TRBJ2-6|.
ASRKGAAGANVLT
>TRBV27|TRBD2|TRBJ2-3|.
ASTTGGTRLDTQY
>TRBV19|TRBD1|TRBJ1-5|once
ASSPGAGGQPQH
>TRBV28|.|TRBJ1-5|.
ASRGRTRYQPQH
>TRBV7-2|.|TRBJ1-1|once
ASSLVAANEAF
>TRBV4-1|.|TRBJ1-1|few
ASSVTITVGTEAF
>TRBV7-9|TRBD2|TRBJ2-5|.
ASERTSGTETQY
>TRBV5-1|.|TRBJ1-1|.
ASSSTPRTGTEAF
>TRBV10-3|TRBD1|TRBJ2-7|few
AISSWDRGLYEQY
>TRBV18|.|TRBJ1-1|.
ASSLEVNTEAF
>TRBV5-1|TRBD2|TRBJ2-7|.
ASSLTLAGGYEQY
>TRBV9|.|TRBJ2-7|.
ASSVGPIRGEQY
>TRBV27|.|TRBJ1-6|.
ASSLLGDYNSPLH
>TRBV4-3|.|TRBJ1-2|once
ASSRGGNYGYT
>TRBV27|.|TRBJ1-1|.
ASRLNRDNTFGKDTEAF
>TRBV7-2|TRBD1|TRBJ2-5|.
ASSLGRGRETQY
>TRBV19|.|TRBJ2-5|.
ASSIEGETQY
>TRBV5-1|.|TRBJ2-5|.
ASSKGETQY
>TRBV5-6|.|TRBJ1-2|.
ASSLRALGGYT
>TRBV5-1|.|TRBJ2-7|.
ASSFAGTNYEQY
>TRBV2|.|TRBJ2-1|.
ASIGRLVYNEQF
>TRBV28|.|TRBJ1-2|.
ASTTTEAYGYT
>TRBV18|.|TRBJ1-3|.
ASSPETYGNTIY
>TRBV5-1|.|TRBJ2-7|.
ASSLVPGDPYEQY
>TRBV6-1|.|TRBJ1-5|few
ASREGGVGNQPQH
>TRBV11-2|.|TRBJ1-5|.
ASSLSGSGSNQPQH
>TRBV15|.|TRBJ2-1|.
ATSRDLAGATYNEQF
>TRBV5-1|.|TRBJ2-5|.
ASSPGRTQETQY
>TRBV5-6|TRBD2|TRBJ2-1|.
ASSLGLAETGNEQF
>TRBV19|.|TRBJ1-2|once
ASSKGSGYGYT
>TRBV7-2|.|TRBJ1-1|.
ATERGRGENTEAF
>TRBV20-1|.|TRBJ2-7|.
SASKRDEQY
>TRBV5-1|.|TRBJ2-5|.
ASSSDEGTETQY
>TRBV6-6|TRBD2|TRBJ2-1|.
ASSYKGLGGEQF
>TRBV4-1|.|TRBJ1-5|.
ASSQQGINQPQH
>TRBV27|.|TRBJ1-2|.
ATSSYRQRTNYGYT
>TRBV5-1|.|TRBJ2-1|.
ASSLFVQPSDEQF
>TRBV5-8|TRBD1|TRBJ1-3|.
ASSPWTGPPSDTIY
>TRBV6-5|.|TRBJ1-2|once
ASRSPWDYGYT
>TRBV6-6|TRBD1|TRBJ1-5|.
ASSTLGQGGNQPQH
>TRBV30|.|TRBJ1-5|.
AWRRDPYQPQH
>TRBV5-6|TRBD1|TRBJ1-2|.
ASSRRTGNYGYT
>TRBV20-1|TRBD2|TRBJ2-1|.
RSGKDFGQF
>TRBV2|.|TRBJ1-1|few
ASSSQGPAF
>TRBV4-3|.|TRBJ2-7|.
ASSRETGREQY
>TRBV5-1|TRBD2|TRBJ2-7|once
ATHLGLAGSYEQY
>TRBV9|.|TRBJ2-3|.
ASQPSAGGTQY
>TRBV15|TRBD2|TRBJ2-3|.
ATSRSRTSGRAEADTQY
>TRBV2|.|TRBJ1-1|.
ASSEIGRVGAF
>TRBV7-8|.|TRBJ2-6|.
ASTLISGANVLT
>TRBV7-2|TRBD1|TRBJ1-1|.
ASSFSGGAAF